This entry lists 30 T cell receptor beta chains sequenced from one sample in a study of T cell responses to AZD1222 COVID-19 vaccine. The assay was immunoSEQ multiplex PCR, and TCRdb's table has in-frame clones only and misses some. The sample contains around 110,000 clones, roughly 93% of which appear only once. This specimen was peripheral blood, taken on day 0 of AZD1222 vaccination. Receptors originate from an adult in good health.

The chain has TRBV19 and TRBJ2-2, with D unclear. The CDR3 sequence is 15 residues long. The germline CDR1 and CDR2 sequences are LNHDA and SQIVND (reference sequence). V was cut by 6 bases and J by 1 base, with 12 bases left in between. This CDR3 reads CASRGGDRNTGELFF. The DNA for the CDR3 is TGTGCCAGTAGGGGTGGGGATCGGAACACCGGGGAGCTGTTTTTT. The whole variable domain, filled in from reference TRBV19 and TRBJ2-2, reads DGGITQSPKYLFRKEGQNVTLSCEQNLNHDAMYWYRQDPGQGLRLIYYSQIVNDFQKGDIAEGYSVSREKKESFPLTVTSAQKNPTAFYLCASRGGDRNTGELFFGEGSRLTVL.

J is TRBJ2-1 and V is TRBV5-6, with D possibly matching TRBD1 (6 bases). This CDR3 is built from 12 residues. Germline lookup yields CDR1 SGHDT and CDR2 YYEEEE. V shed 4 bases and J shed 8 bases, with 10 bases lying between them. DNA for the CDR3: TGTGCCAGCAGCGAGGACAGCGATGAGCAGTTCTTC. Translation: CASSEDSDEQFF.

The rearrangement links TRBV19 to TRBJ2-3; 8 positions match TRBD1. Germline trimming cut 5 bases from V and 0 bases from J; bases unmatched to any gene: 13. The CDR3 covers 18 residues. Germline CDR1 is LNHDA and CDR2 is SQIVND (reference sequence). CDR3 in DNA: TGTGCCAGTAGTGAGAGGGGAGGACAGGGCTCAAGCACAGATACGCAGTATTTT. As protein: CASSERGGQGSSTDTQYF.

The rearrangement links TRBV6-5 to TRBJ1-1; the D is unclear. The CDR3 length is 11 residues. Germline V gene sequence: CDR1 MNHEY, CDR2 SVGAGI. The V end was cut by 6 bases, the J end by 2 bases, with 4 bases between. CDR3 region: CASRDNTEAFF. The CDR3 DNA reads TGTGCCAGCAGGGATAACACTGAAGCTTTCTTT.

The V call is TRBV10-1, the J call TRBJ2-1, with D possibly being TRBD1 or TRBD2 (5 bases each). This CDR3 is built from 15 residues. From germline, CDR1 is WNHNN and CDR2 SYGVQD (reference sequence). Trimming removed 5 bases at V and 0 bases at J, with 11 bases between. The CDR3 loop is CASSRDLSSYNEQFF. CDR3 nucleotide sequence: TGCGCCAGCAGTAGGGACCTCAGCTCCTACAATGAGCAGTTCTTC.

The chain combines TRBV7-3 with TRBJ2-1; 11 bases match TRBD2. CDR1 is SGHTA and CDR2 is FQGTGA in the germline V gene. Losses at the gene ends were 3 bases for V and 3 bases for J; bases not matched to a gene: 1. This CDR3 has 15 amino acids. CDR3 sequence (DNA): TGTGCCAGCAGCTTCGGGACTAGCGGCTACAATGAGCAGTTCTTC. It yields the protein CASSFGTSGYNEQFF.

The genes are TRBV5-4 and TRBJ2-3, with unresolved D. CDR1 is SGHNT, CDR2 YYREEE, per germline (reference sequence). The germline V and J ends were trimmed by 7 bases and 1 base, with 10 bases remaining between them. This CDR3 comprises 13 residues. Written as DNA, the CDR3 is TGTGCCAGCCGTCGAAGCGGCACAGATACGCAGTATTTT. Its translation is CASRRSGTDTQYF.

The V and J genes are TRBV30 and TRBJ1-3, with a weak D call TRBD1 (5 bases). Between the trimmed V and J ends, which lost 3 bases and 2 bases, there was a span of 14 bases. This CDR3 is built from 15 residues. CDR1 is GTSNPN and CDR2 is SVGIG in the germline V gene (reference sequence). Here the CDR3 reads CAWRRGGGPGNTIYF. The CDR3 coding sequence is TGTGCCTGGAGGCGCGGGGGAGGGCCTGGAAACACCATATATTTT.

This chain connects TRBV5-4 to TRBJ1-2; 8 bases align to TRBD1. After removal of 5 bases from V and 3 bases from J, the junction contained 6 bases not matched to a gene. The CDR3 totals 14 residues. Germline V gene sequence: CDR1 SGHNT, CDR2 YYREEE (reference sequence). The CDR3 DNA reads as TGTGCCAGCAGAGCCGGACAGGGAGACTATGGCTACACCTTC. Its protein product is CASRAGQGDYGYTF.

The gene calls are TRBV30 and TRBJ1-1; a possible D gene is TRBD1 (6 bases). Germline CDR1 is GTSNPN and CDR2 is SVGIG (reference sequence). Trimming stripped 3 bases from V and 0 bases from J, with 11 bases between. CDR3 length equals 14 residues. CDR3 DNA sequence: TGTGCCTGGAGCACGGACAGCTTGAACACTGAAGCTTTCTTT. It encodes CAWSTDSLNTEAFF.

The chain joins TRBV7-6 to TRBJ2-1, with 7 bases that match TRBD2. V lost 1 base and J lost 10; bases outside the gene matches: 10. The germline CDR1 and CDR2 sequences are SGHVS and FNYEAQ. The CDR3 extends over 15 amino acids. Written as DNA, the CDR3 is TGTGCCAGCAGCTTAGTACCGCGGTGGGGGGGAGAGCAGTTCTTC. It codes for CASSLVPRWGGEQFF.

The CDR3: CASSSLTGERGYTF. The CDR3, as DNA: TGCGCCAGCAGCTCGCTGACAGGTGAGCGAGGCTACACCTTC. The chain links TRBV5-1 to TRBJ1-2, with a tentative D call TRBD1 (6 bases). Per germline, CDR1 SGHRS and CDR2 YFSETQ. This CDR3 contains 14 residues. Trimming removed 3 bases from V and 8 bases from J, with 17 bases in between. The full variable domain, in which reference TRBV5-1 and TRBJ1-2 provide the parts outside the CDR3, is KAGVTQTPRYLIKTRGQQVTLSCSPISGHRSVSWYQQTPGQGLQFLFEYFSETQRNKGNFPGRFSGRQFSNSRSEMNVSTLELGDSALYLCASSSLTGERGYTFGSGTRLTVV.

V and J are TRBV6-5 and TRBJ1-1; 7 positions match TRBD1. Germline V lookup: CDR1 MNHEY, CDR2 SVGAGI. The CDR3 is 13 residues long. V dropped 5 bases and J dropped 3; count of bases not matched to a gene: 3. CDR3 residues: CASSRQGHTEAFF. DNA of the CDR3: TGTGCCAGCAGTAGACAGGGCCACACTGAAGCTTTCTTT.

This chain links TRBV27 with TRBJ1-1; the D gene is possibly TRBD1 (6 bases). The length of the CDR3 is 15 residues. Germline values: CDR1 MNHEY, CDR2 SMNVEV (reference sequence). Deletions cut 3 bases from V and 5 bases from J, with 16 bases between. Here the CDR3 DNA reads TGTGCCAGCAGTTTGCGTAGAGGGGGAGGGACTGAAGCTTTCTTT. This codes for CASSLRRGGGTEAFF.

The V and J genes are TRBV5-6 and TRBJ2-1, with 14 nucleotides matching TRBD2. This CDR3 has 16 residues. V was pared by 0 bases and J by 7 bases, with 3 bases of the junction left unmatched. The V gene's germline CDR1 is SGHDT and CDR2 YYEEEE. The CDR3 DNA reads as TGTGCCAGCAGCTTGGTGGGACTAGCGGGGGTTAATGAGCAGTTCTTC. Amino acid sequence: CASSLVGLAGVNEQFF. Full variable domain (missing parts from reference TRBV5-6 and TRBJ2-1): DAGVTQSPTHLIKTRGQQVTLRCSPKSGHDTVSWYQQALGQGPQFIFQYYEEEERQRGNFPDRFSGHQFPNYSSELNVNALLLGDSALYLCASSLVGLAGVNEQFFGPGTRLTVL.

This clone occurred once. The V and J genes are TRBV4-1 and TRBJ1-2; 7 positions match TRBD1. This CDR3 region has 15 residues. Germline V gene sequence: CDR1 MGHRA, CDR2 YSYEKL. Germline trimming cut 0 bases from V and 8 bases from J; bases unmatched to any gene: 9. Written as DNA, the CDR3 is TGCGCCAGCAGCCAAGATCAGACAGGGATCGGCGGCTACACCTTC. The encoded protein is CASSQDQTGIGGYTF.

This chain connects TRBV28 to TRBJ2-2; no definite D call. The CDR3 is 15 amino acids. V gave up 6 bases and J gave up 0 bases, with 11 bases separating them. Germline-derived CDR1 and CDR2 are MDHEN and SYDVKM. The CDR3 reads CASSAVRANTGELFF. The DNA for the CDR3 is TGTGCCAGCAGCGCCGTTAGGGCGAACACCGGGGAGCTGTTTTTT.

This chain uses TRBV19 with TRBJ1-1; the D is unclear. Germline CDR1 reads LNHDA; CDR2 reads SQIVND (reference sequence). The CDR3 spans 13 residues. V lost 5 bases and J 6 bases, leaving 13 bases between the germline ends. This CDR3 reads CASSWTSIPEAFF. The CDR3 bases are TGTGCCAGTAGTTGGACGAGCATCCCTGAAGCTTTCTTT.

The CDR3 spells CASSAAGNTIYF. CDR3 nucleotides: TGTGCCAGCAGCGCGGCTGGAAACACCATATATTTT. The V call is TRBV9, the J call TRBJ1-3, with D uncertain. The CDR3 is 12 amino acids. V was cut by 3 bases and J by 2 bases, with 3 bases left in between. Germline V gene lookup returns CDR1 SGDLS and CDR2 YYNGEE. Full variable domain (missing parts from reference TRBV9 and TRBJ1-3): DSGVTQTPKHLITATGQRVTLRCSPRSGDLSVYWYQQSLDQGLQFLIQYYNGEERAKGNILERFSAQQFPDLHSELNLSSLELGDSALYFCASSAAGNTIYFGEGSWLTVV.

Worth noting for this clone: At the DNA level, this CDR3 is encoded by other sequences in the same sample as well. V gene TRBV29-1 combines with J gene TRBJ1-6, with D perhaps matching TRBD1 (6 bases). The germline CDR1 and CDR2 sequences are SQVTM and ANQGSEA. The CDR3 runs to 13 residues. V lost 4 bases, J lost 4 bases, and 8 bases lay in between. This CDR3 is CSVGTGYNSPLHF. CDR3 in DNA: TGCAGCGTTGGAACAGGGTATAATTCACCCCTCCACTTT.

The chain links TRBV7-2 to TRBJ1-3; D unclear. The V and J ends lost 5 bases and 0 bases respectively, with 11 bases between them. Germline assignment: CDR1 SGHTA and CDR2 FQGNSA. CDR3 length equals 15 residues. CDR3 nucleotide sequence: TGTGCCAGCAGCCTTTACAGAAGCTCTGGAAACACCATATATTTT. Protein: CASSLYRSSGNTIYF.

DNA for the CDR3: TGTGCCAGCAGTGAGGGCAGTAACTATGGCTACACCTTC. Translating gives CASSEGSNYGYTF. The chain joins TRBV2 to TRBJ1-2, with unresolved D. Trimming stripped 3 bases from V and 1 base from J, with 6 bases between. This CDR3 is 13 amino acids long. Germline CDR1 is SNHLY and CDR2 is FYNNEI.

CDR3 sequence (DNA): TGTGCCACCAGCAGAGTGGGGACAGGGGGCTTAAGCACTGAAGCTTTCTTT. Translation: CATSRVGTGGLSTEAFF. The chain couples TRBV15 to TRBJ1-1, with TRBD1 matching over 12 bases. CDR1 and CDR2 from the germline V gene are LNHNV and YYDKDF (reference sequence). CDR3 size: 17 residues. V lost 1 base, J lost 4 bases, and 7 bases stayed unmatched.

This rearrangement joins TRBV29-1 to TRBJ2-1; unclear D gene. The CDR3 is 12 residues long. The germline gives CDR1 SQVTM, CDR2 ANQGSEA. The CDR3 sequence: CTLLLGNNEQFF. The CDR3 DNA is TGCACCCTTCTCTTGGGGAACAATGAGCAGTTCTTC.

In its sample, this clone was seen once. Written as DNA, the CDR3 is TGTGCCAGTTGGACACCGGCGAAAGGAAACACCATATATTTT. Encoded protein: CASWTPAKGNTIYF. This rearrangement joins TRBV19 to TRBJ1-3, with D possibly being TRBD1 (5 bases). The CDR3 length is 14 residues. Trimming removed 8 bases from V and 4 bases from J, with 15 bases in between. CDR1 LNHDA and CDR2 SQIVND come from the germline V gene (reference sequence).

The rearrangement links TRBV7-9 to TRBJ1-1; possible D gene TRBD1, 6 bases. The CDR3 is 15 residues long. CDR1 is SEHNR, CDR2 FQNEAQ, per germline (reference sequence). V was clipped by 1 base and J by 6 bases, with 15 bases between them. CDR3 loop: CASSLVAGAEAEAFF. In DNA, the CDR3 is TGTGCCAGCAGCTTAGTGGCAGGGGCGGAGGCTGAAGCTTTCTTT.

V gene TRBV25-1 combines with J gene TRBJ2-7, with 12 bases lining up with TRBD1. The trim removed 1 base at V and 6 bases at J, leaving 7 bases unmatched. The CDR3 totals 16 residues. From germline, CDR1 is MGHDK and CDR2 SYGVNS. CDR3 amino acids: CASSEFWDRGRSEQYF. Here the CDR3 DNA reads TGTGCCAGCAGTGAATTCTGGGACAGGGGGCGTAGCGAGCAGTACTTC.

The chain has TRBV7-8 and TRBJ1-1; tentative D call: TRBD1 (6 bases). This CDR3 contains 15 residues. V dropped 11 bases and J dropped 0 bases, with 19 bases sitting between them. Germline assignment: CDR1 SGHVS and CDR2 FQNEAQ. The CDR3 DNA sequence: TGTGCCGATGAACAGGGACGTTGGTTGAACACTGAAGCTTTCTTT. Encoded protein: CADEQGRWLNTEAFF.

The rearrangement links TRBV3-1 (or the pseudogene TRBV3-2) to TRBJ1-1, with 7 bases fitting TRBD1. In germline, CDR1 is LGHDT, CDR2 YNNKEL (reference sequence). Germline trimming cut 4 bases from V and 11 bases from J; bases unmatched to any gene: 13. The CDR3 is 14 residues long. CDR3 amino acids: CASSPPLQTGTAFF. The DNA for the CDR3 is TGTGCCAGCAGCCCCCCGTTGCAGACAGGGACGGCTTTCTTT.

CDR3 residues: CASRDSTQRNEQFF. The CDR3 DNA is TGTGCCAGCAGGGACTCAACTCAGCGCAATGAGCAGTTCTTC. The chain is built from TRBV2 and TRBJ2-1; D might be TRBD2 (5 bases). This CDR3 is built from 14 residues. V was trimmed by 6 bases and J by 6 bases, leaving 15 bases between them. The germline V gene has CDR1 SNHLY and CDR2 FYNNEI.